This TCR beta chain emerged from a study of patients and donors after allogeneic stem cell transplantation (dated by TCRdb to the early 2020s). This clonotype came up a few times. Its antigen target is currently unknown. Base qualities are not at hand, and no much larger clone is one base apart. The CDR3 goes from the cysteine to the phenylalanine over 16 residues. Only the CDR3 DNA is retained, 48 bases long and in frame from the first base. As encoded in the germline V gene (reference sequence), CDR1 is SGHAT while CDR2 is FQDESV. V loses 5 bases at its end and J loses 4 bases; junction bases beyond the gene matches: 9. The library came from RT-PCR. Sequencing took place on a NextSeq 550. In-frame beta chains were kept once TCRdb had trimmed the public reads at Q25 with fastp and called clones with MiXCR. Rows are combined by CDR3 protein, so each entry shows the most common genes and DNA. The sample table records 400,000 to 500,000 distinct CDR3 sequences; around 15% of these occur just once. The top ten clonotypes cover around 6.8% of the sample.

The receptor was isolated from a human donor who was either an allogeneic HSCT recipient or a stem cell or donor lymphocyte infusion donor (not recorded which). It is not recorded whose cells these are; they may come from a transplant donor. The rearrangement joined TRBV11-1 to TRBJ2-7, and 12 junction bases match TRBD1. Material: blood, either unsorted or a sorted T cell fraction (not recorded which). The CDR3 loop reads CASSTLGTGGVYEQYF. The nucleotides read TGTGCCAGCAGCACCCTAGGGACAGGGGGCGTATACGAGCAGTACTTC.